The rows below give T cell receptor beta chains drawn from one sample of a study of blood T cell repertoires in COVID-19. Method: immunoSEQ multiplex PCR; TCRdb's copy keeps in-frame clones and lacks some. Here the sample spans about 62,000 clones, roughly 85% being singletons. Sequencing was done on a sample of peripheral blood. The receptors stem from a woman of 80 years or more with acute or convalescent COVID-19. Each CDR3 is given with its conserved first and last residue. A D gene is named only where the DNA matches it firmly. Only part of the rows carry a size: once, few, many, or a class if the clone is expanded.

abundance | d_gene | j_gene | v_gene | CDR3nt | CDR3aa
- | - | TRBJ1-2 | TRBV5-5 | TGTGCCAGCAGGCGTTCCCTTGACTATGGCTACACCTTC | CASRRSLDYGYTF
- | - | TRBJ2-1 | TRBV5-1 | TGCGCCAGCAGCTTGAGTCAGGGAGGTAGTGAGCAGTTCTTC | CASSLSQGGSEQFF
few | - | TRBJ2-3 | TRBV11-2 | TGTGCCAGCAGCTTCGGGGGTGGTCGTACGCAGTATTTT | CASSFGGGRTQYF
- | TRBD1 | TRBJ1-2 | TRBV14 | TGTGCCAGCAGCCAGATTCTCAGGGGGATGAGGGGCTACACCTTC | CASSQILRGMRGYTF
few | - | TRBJ1-5 | TRBV6-4 | TGTGCCAGCAGCCCAATGGCGGGACGGACCCAGCATTTT | CASSPMAGRTQHF
- | TRBD1 | TRBJ2-7 | TRBV2 | TGTGCCAGCAGTGAACAGGGGGACATGGGGCAGTACTTC | CASSEQGDMGQYF
once | - | TRBJ2-7 | TRBV7-9 | TGTGCCAGCAGCTTACAGATGAAGCAGTACTTC | CASSLQMKQYF
- | TRBD2 | TRBJ2-2 | TRBV19 | TGTGCCAGTAAAAGATCGAGCGGGACCACCGGGGAGCTGTTTTTT | CASKRSSGTTGELFF
- | - | TRBJ1-1 | TRBV30 | TGTGCCTGGAATGTGGCAGGCGCCACTGAAGCTTTCTTT | CAWNVAGATEAFF
- | - | TRBJ1-2 | TRBV23-1 | TGCGCCAGCAGTCCGACTACTCAGAGCCATGGCTACACCTTC | CASSPTTQSHGYTF
once | - | TRBJ1-1 | TRBV5-1 | TGCGCCAGCAGCGGAGGACAGTTGAACACTGAAGCTTTCTTT | CASSGGQLNTEAFF
- | TRBD1 | TRBJ1-5 | TRBV6-5 | TGTGCCAGCAGCTCCGGACAGGGTCCTCAGCCCCAGCATTTT | CASSSGQGPQPQHF
- | - | TRBJ2-7 | TRBV5-1 | TGCGCCAGCAGCTATGCGGGATCATCCCCTAGGGCCGAGCAGTACTTC | CASSYAGSSPRAEQYF
- | TRBD1 | TRBJ1-2 | TRBV30 | TGTGCCTGGTCCCCGGGACAGGGATATGGCTACACCTTC | CAWSPGQGYGYTF
once | - | TRBJ2-2 | TRBV18 | TGTGCCAGCTCACCTGACAGGAACACCGGGGAGCTGTTTTTT | CASSPDRNTGELFF
- | - | TRBJ1-6 | TRBV6-5 | TGTGCCAGCAGTTTCTGGACGGGGAATTCACCCCTCCACTTT | CASSFWTGNSPLHF
- | - | TRBJ1-1 | TRBV10-3 | TGTGCCATCAGTGAGTCGAATGGCCCGGCTAGGGCTTTCTTT | CAISESNGPARAFF
- | TRBD1 | TRBJ2-5 | TRBV7-9 | TGTGCCAGCAGCCTCGGGACAGGGGAAGAGACCCAGTACTTC | CASSLGTGEETQYF